Included here is one T cell receptor (beta chain) sequence, with context. Antigen specificity is unknown. Data came from immunoSEQ multiplex PCR; TCRdb stores just in-frame clones and leaves some out. The table includes approximately 2.5 million clones, approximately 92% detected once. The data stem from a study of shared clonotypes between healthy human individuals. Study details: With ages of 18 to 49, the donors were a couple of women and a few men. Findings of the study overall: Across subsets, estimated richness was generally greater for naive than for memory populations.

The specimen sequenced was naive CD4+ T cells sorted from blood. Subset indicated: CD45RA+ positively selected. The sequence came from a man younger than 35 in good health.

This CDR3 reads CASNPTTLGQTQFF. The CDR3 DNA reads as TGTGCCAGCAACCCGACCACTCTCGGGCAGACACAGTTCTTC. The rearrangement links TRBV11-2 to TRBJ2-1; no reliable D call. The CDR3 sequence is 14 residues long. The V gene lost 7 bases and the J gene lost 13 bases, with 23 bases spanning the gap. From germline, CDR1 is SGHAT and CDR2 FQNNGV.